The sequence of this T cell receptor (beta chain) was determined in a study of technical replicates of blood from a handful of donors. The assay was immunoSEQ multiplex PCR, and TCRdb's table has in-frame clones only and misses some. The sample records more than 60,000 clones, approximately 87% being singletons. This clone was detected a few times. This TCR came from a human donor in good health. Some clones in this sample may be carry-over from other donors' samples. Sequences were obtained from PBMCs.

Here the CDR3 DNA reads TGTGCCAGCAGCGCGACAGGGGCCAATGAGCAGTTCTTC. This translates into CASSATGANEQFF. The chain has TRBV9 and TRBJ2-1, with 8 bases that match TRBD1. The germline gives CDR1 SGDLS, CDR2 YYNGEE. Unmatched junction bases numbered 2, after V lost 3 bases and J lost 6 bases. The CDR3 contains 13 residues. Full variable domain (rest looked up from reference TRBV9 and TRBJ2-1): DSGVTQTPKHLITATGQRVTLRCSPRSGDLSVYWYQQSLDQGLQFLIQYYNGEERAKGNILERFSAQQFPDLHSELNLSSLELGDSALYFCASSATGANEQFFGPGTRLTVL.